This T cell receptor (beta chain) was captured in a study of shared clonotypes between healthy human individuals. As for the study in general: Donor ages ranged 18 to 49 years: two women, a few men. Plates per donor: three CD4 naive, three CD4 memory, two CD8 naive, one CD8 memory.

Turning to this clone: The target antigen is unknown. Other DNA variants within this sample encode the same CDR3.

Partitioning of CD4+ cells yielded a CD45RA+ naive subset and a CD45RA-negative memory subset. Clones were sequenced by immunoSEQ multiplex PCR, and TCRdb holds only the in-frame ones, with some missing. The data show millions of clones, with around 90% seen just once and roughly 0.15% held by the top ten. Whole-study findings and limits: Rarefaction gave evidence that sorted-subset sequencing remained incomplete despite large depth.

This TCR came from a young man in good health. Sequencing input: naive CD4+ T cells sorted from blood. Sample subset: CD45RA+ positively selected.

CDR3 sequence: CASSQGQGSYEQYF. CDR3 DNA sequence: TGTGCCAGCAGCCAAGGACAGGGCTCCTACGAGCAGTACTTC. The gene calls are TRBV11-3 and TRBJ2-7; 8 positions match TRBD1. Germline V CDR1 and CDR2: SGHNT, YENEEA. The trim removed 5 bases at V and 0 bases at J, leaving 3 bases unmatched. This CDR3 region has 14 residues.